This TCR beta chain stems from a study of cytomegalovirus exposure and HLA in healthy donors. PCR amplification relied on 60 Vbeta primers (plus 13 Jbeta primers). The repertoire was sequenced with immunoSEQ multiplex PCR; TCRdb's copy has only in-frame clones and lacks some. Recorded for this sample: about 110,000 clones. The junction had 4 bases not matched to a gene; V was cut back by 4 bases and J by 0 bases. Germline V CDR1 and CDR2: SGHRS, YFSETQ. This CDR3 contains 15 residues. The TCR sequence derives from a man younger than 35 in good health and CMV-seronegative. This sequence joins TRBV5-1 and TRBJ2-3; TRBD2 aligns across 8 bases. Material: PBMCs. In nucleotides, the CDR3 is TGCGCCAGCAGCCACAGCGGGAGCAGCACAGATACGCAGTATTTT. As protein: CASSHSGSSTDTQYF.